This paragraph covers one TCR beta chain sequence. Its antigen is still unknown. The data originate from a study of CXCR3-negative and CXCR3-positive naive CD8 T cells (dated by TCRdb to the late 2010s). Background on the whole study: In total, 130 million to 150 million TRB reads were obtained, or roughly 1.5 +/- 0.3 million reads per library. Diversity and physicochemical repertoire analyses were performed on some eleven donors pooled from two independent experiments. Naive subsets from about 5 donors and memory cells from 3 donors were included in the TRBV-TRBJ cluster analysis. Overall study outcomes, separate from this receptor: Naive CXCR3-negative and CXCR3-positive cells from the same donor showed similar TRBV-TRBJ usage, whereas memory cells showed distinct patterns. Comparably high repertoire diversity was found in both naive subsets, whereas much lower repertoire diversity was found in memory CD8+ T cells. Because surface CD5, which is linked to self-reactivity in mice, was comparable between the naive subsets, TCR interaction strength was also inferred from TRB CDR3 physicochemical properties. Compared with CXCR3-negative naive cells, CXCR3-positive naive cells had TRB CDR3s with higher hydrophobicity (lower Kidera factor 4), lower energy, and higher strength and volume indices. Freshly isolated PBMCs were used for most assays because CXCR3 expression partially decreased after cryopreservation.

The CDR3, cysteine through phenylalanine, is 17 amino acids long. No DNA accompanies this entry. CDR1 SGHAT and CDR2 FQNNGV are derived from the germline V gene. For each CD8+ T cell subset, flow sorting was done in triplicate, and some 300,000 cells per subset went directly into RLT lysis buffer. To keep memory contaminants out, a stringent definition of naive CD8+ T cells was applied: CD45RO-CCR7+CD27+CD95-. Peripheral blood mononuclear cells were isolated from buffy coats by standard density gradient centrifugation. Naive CXCR3-negative and CXCR3-positive CD8+ T cells were flow-sorted using a FACSAria III. An RNeasy Mini Kit was used to extract total RNA from the sorted cells. Sequenced using a NextSeq 550. The Human TCR Profiling Kit (MiLaboratory) was used to prepare UMI-labeled 5' RACE TRB cDNA libraries. cDNA synthesis used the entire amount of extracted RNA, and PCR amplification then used the entire amount of cDNA produced. Libraries were prepared in parallel using an identical number of PCR cycles. As for the authors' bioinformatics: About 50,000 +/- 9,200 unique UMI-labeled TRB cDNA molecules per library were extracted with MIGEC and MiXCR, with at least two reads per UMI required. An average of approximately 40,000 +/- 10,000 functional in-frame TRB CDR3 nucleotide clonotypes without stop codons was found per library. After each sample was downsampled to 5000 UMI-labeled TRB molecules, VDJtools was used to calculate diversity metrics such as normalized Shannon-Wiener and Chao1. VDJtools was used to calculate clonotype-size-weighted physicochemical properties of the central five CDR3 residues, namely interaction energy, strength, volume and Kidera factor 4. TCRdb reprocessed the reads, reporting each CDR3 protein sequence once and no DNA. These V and J calls are TCRdb output, not the study's own analysis. The sample's table covers about 63,000 distinct CDR3 sequences. Together, the top ten hold around 4.9% of the sample.

The chain joins TRBV11-2 to TRBJ2-3; TCRdb lists TRBD1, though no DNA is available to test this call. The specimen was naive CXCR3+ CD8+ T cells from blood. The cell subset or site label here, explained by the study, means: CD45RO-CCR7+CD27+CD95- naive CD8+ T cells expressing CXCR3 (TNR3+). The receptor was derived from a human donor in good health. Some clones in this sample may be carry-over from other donors' samples. The CDR3 is CASSFGSTGGTTDTQYF.